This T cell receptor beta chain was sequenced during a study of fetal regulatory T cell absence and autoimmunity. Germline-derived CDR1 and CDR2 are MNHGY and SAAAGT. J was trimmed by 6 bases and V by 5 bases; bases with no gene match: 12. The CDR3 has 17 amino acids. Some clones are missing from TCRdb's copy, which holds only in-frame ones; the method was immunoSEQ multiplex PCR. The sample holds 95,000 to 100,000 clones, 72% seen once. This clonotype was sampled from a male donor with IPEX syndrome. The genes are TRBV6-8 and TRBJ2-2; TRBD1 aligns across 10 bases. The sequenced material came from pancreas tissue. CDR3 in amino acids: CASSNLPGQGRPGELFF. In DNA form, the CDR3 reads TGTGCCAGCAGTAACCTACCGGGACAGGGGCGCCCCGGGGAGCTGTTTTTT.